The rows below give T cell receptor beta chains drawn from one sample of a study of blood T cell repertoires in COVID-19. The data were produced by immunoSEQ multiplex PCR, yet TCRdb's version contains in-frame clones alone and is incomplete. Of approximately 72,000 clones in the sample, almost 85% were seen once. Sequencing used peripheral blood. The source of these receptors is a man aged 50 to 60 with active COVID-19. CDR3s include the opening cysteine and the closing phenylalanine or tryptophan.

TRBV13 | CASSIDSYNEQFF
TRBV5-1 | CASRGQGSGSGETQYF
TRBV6-2/TRBV6-3 | CASSPGERDTGELFF
TRBV5-1 | CASSPGTSASYNEQFF
TRBV24-1 | CATSDLKGGGASYTEAFF
TRBV29-1 | CSARQNRGGNTEAFF
TRBV6-6 | CASSAFDPGSDGYTF
TRBV9 | CASSRTGGWPGELFF
TRBV11-1 | CASSFDGTGAREQYF
TRBV3-1/TRBV3-2 | CASSLKSRGRRTDTQYF
TRBV5-5 | CASSLLAGGYNEQFF
TRBV12-5 | CASGLVLVGRHQPQHF
TRBV21-1 | CASSYDRVYEKLFF
TRBV7-2 | CASSSSRDRGKNEQFF
TRBV5-6 | CASSWRSGGVMTGELFF
TRBV5-4 | CASSFFAEALNYGYTF
TRBV5-6 | CASSNRGEKETQYF
TRBV27 | CASSREGQYNQPQHF
TRBV11-3 | CASSSGRSDTQYF
TRBV7-9 | CASSPEGGLAFSSYNEQFF
TRBV19 | CASSILGPRQGTEAFF
TRBV9 | CASGELHVRNTEAFF
TRBV2 | CASRRTENQPQHF
TRBV28 | CASSRLPGAGNTIYF
TRBV29-1 | CSVDQGNGYTF
TRBV2 | CASSVKGLGAGANVLTF
TRBV12-5 | CASGPSYSPLHF
TRBV9 | CASSVAGRTDTQYF
TRBV30 | CAWSVETPYEQYF
TRBV5-6 | CASSRDRSGGKLFF
TRBV5-1 | CASSLEGGTDTQYF
TRBV7-9 | CASSLWAGNEKLFF
TRBV18 | CASSPGTHYPPYEQYF
TRBV7-9 | CASSFWDRGSTEAFF
TRBV29-1 | CSVDPTGPEAFF
TRBV4-2 | CASSQDRGNTIYF
TRBV27 | CASSIRGAGETQYF
TRBV12-3/TRBV12-4 | CASSLNRQAQHF
TRBV11-1 | CASSSENGFPYEQYF
TRBV27 | CASSPGLARTDTQYF
TRBV4-2 | CASSQTLAGGSVDTQYF
TRBV6-5 | CASRDRDYQPQHF
TRBV15 | CATSRDWGDGRYEQYF
TRBV3-1/TRBV3-2 | CASSRDPGGHSLSVEQFF
TRBV19 | CASSRGQETQYF
TRBV2 | CASGGQGRSTGELFF
TRBV19 | CASSPRRGIGETQYF
TRBV27 | CASSPPGFRRVYGYTF
TRBV4-3 | CASSQGWTGGIYGYTF
TRBV2 | CASSGEAGIHNEQFF
TRBV10-3 | CAISEGGSTGANWEAFF